This T cell receptor (beta chain) was captured in a study of blood T cells in healthy people across ages. Whole-study results and caveats: A roughly linear fall in TCR beta diversity per million T cells was seen with increasing age.

In this sample, this clonotype turned up once. The target antigen is unknown. Primed by a sample-barcoded 5' primer and a J-beta primer mix, a second PCR proceeded for about 6 to 11 cycles. A tag from a template-switch adaptor with 12 random nucleotides marked each cDNA molecule. TCRdb reprocessed the 5' RACE reads via MiXCR and lists one record per CDR3 protein. The profile shows 750,000 to 950,000 distinct CDR3 sequences, 50% to 65% of them singletons. Peripheral blood samples of approximately 10 milliliters were drawn from each donor. This CDR3 contains 12 residues. V was trimmed by 4 bases and J by 8 bases, leaving 13 bases between them. The germline gives CDR1 SGHRS, CDR2 YFSETQ.

V is TRBV5-1 and J is TRBJ2-7, with D perhaps given as TRBD1 or TRBD2 (5 bases each). This TCR came from a man older than 75 in good health. Input material: blood. The CDR3 protein is CASSPSTGQQYF. In DNA form, the CDR3 reads TGCGCCAGCAGCCCGTCGACGGGGCAGCAGTACTTC.